The rows below give T cell receptor beta chains drawn from one sample of a study of blood T cell repertoires in COVID-19. Profiling relied on immunoSEQ multiplex PCR, and the TCRdb table lists in-frame clones only, not all of them. This table holds a few hundred thousand clones, nearly 90% found once. The material sequenced was peripheral blood. These receptors were obtained from a woman in her 30s with COVID-19, enrolled during active disease. Each CDR3 is given with its conserved first and last residue. The order of the fields is CDR3 protein, CDR3 DNA, V gene, clone size, J gene, D gene. D genes are given only for firm matches. Clone sizes are given selectively: once, few, many, or a class where the clone is expanded.

CDR3aa: CASSLASRQGNYGYTF; CDR3nt: TGCGCCAGCAGCTTGGCCTCGCGCCAGGGTAACTATGGCTACACCTTC; v_gene: TRBV5-1; abundance: NA; j_gene: TRBJ1-2; d_gene: NA
CDR3aa: CASSPDRGKNEQFF; CDR3nt: TGTGCCAGCTCACCAGACAGGGGTAAGAATGAGCAGTTCTTC; v_gene: TRBV18; abundance: NA; j_gene: TRBJ2-1; d_gene: TRBD1
CDR3aa: CASRALPGGHYGYTF; CDR3nt: TGTGCCAGCAGGGCACTACCGGGGGGGCACTATGGCTACACCTTC; v_gene: TRBV6-5; abundance: NA; j_gene: TRBJ1-2; d_gene: NA
CDR3aa: CASSQVGFGGYTF; CDR3nt: TGCGCCAGCAGCCAAGTCGGGTTCGGTGGCTACACCTTC; v_gene: TRBV4-1; abundance: NA; j_gene: TRBJ1-2; d_gene: NA
CDR3aa: CASSSAVIYGYTF; CDR3nt: TGTGCCAGCAGTTCCGCGGTTATCTATGGCTACACCTTC; v_gene: TRBV28; abundance: NA; j_gene: TRBJ1-2; d_gene: NA
CDR3aa: CAIGQGSGYTF; CDR3nt: TGTGCCATCGGACAGGGGAGTGGCTACACCTTC; v_gene: TRBV19; abundance: NA; j_gene: TRBJ1-2; d_gene: TRBD1
CDR3aa: CASSLGENTEAFF; CDR3nt: TGTGCCAGCAGCTTAGGAGAGAACACTGAAGCTTTCTTT; v_gene: TRBV7-6; abundance: once; j_gene: TRBJ1-1; d_gene: NA
CDR3aa: CASSYGPNSPLHF; CDR3nt: TGTGCCAGCAGTTACGGGCCTAATTCACCCCTCCACTTT; v_gene: TRBV6-5; abundance: NA; j_gene: TRBJ1-6; d_gene: NA
CDR3aa: CASSQEPGIGNTEAFF; CDR3nt: TGCGCCAGCAGCCAAGAACCAGGGATCGGGAACACTGAAGCTTTCTTT; v_gene: TRBV4-3; abundance: NA; j_gene: TRBJ1-1; d_gene: NA
CDR3aa: CASMDTHQPQHF; CDR3nt: TGTGCCAGCATGGACACGCATCAGCCCCAGCATTTT; v_gene: TRBV28; abundance: NA; j_gene: TRBJ1-5; d_gene: NA
CDR3aa: CASSPGQDEKLFF; CDR3nt: TGTGCCAGCTCACCAGGACAGGATGAAAAACTGTTTTTT; v_gene: TRBV18; abundance: NA; j_gene: TRBJ1-4; d_gene: TRBD1
CDR3aa: CASSQEDAGLETQYF; CDR3nt: TGTGCCAGCAGCCAAGAGGACGCAGGGTTAGAGACCCAGTACTTC; v_gene: TRBV14; abundance: NA; j_gene: TRBJ2-5; d_gene: NA
CDR3aa: CASSLDRGTYGYTF; CDR3nt: TGCGCCAGCAGCTTGGACAGGGGGACCTATGGCTACACCTTC; v_gene: TRBV5-1; abundance: NA; j_gene: TRBJ1-2; d_gene: TRBD1
CDR3aa: CASSYYGNTEAFF; CDR3nt: TGTGCCAGCAGTTACTACGGGAACACTGAAGCTTTCTTT; v_gene: TRBV6-2/TRBV6-3; abundance: NA; j_gene: TRBJ1-1; d_gene: NA
CDR3aa: CASSLSGYEQYF; CDR3nt: TGTGCCAGCAGCTTATCAGGCTACGAGCAGTACTTC; v_gene: TRBV13; abundance: few; j_gene: TRBJ2-7; d_gene: NA
CDR3aa: CATSRGPRGGLNEQYF; CDR3nt: TGTGCCACCAGCAGAGGTCCGAGGGGGGGCCTAAACGAGCAGTACTTC; v_gene: TRBV15; abundance: once; j_gene: TRBJ2-7; d_gene: NA